The entry below describes one TCR beta chain. Antigen specificity is unknown. Investigators sought sequencing depths of between 1 in 200,000 and 1 in 1 million T cells. Sequencing was performed with immunoSEQ multiplex PCR; in TCRdb, only in-frame clones are kept and a portion is missing. The table shows fewer than 100,000 clones, with about 76% occurring only once. This sample was included in a study of cytotoxic CD8 clonotypes in ibrutinib-treated CLL. Study summary: The authors obtained response samples at a median of about 11 months of treatment, range 6 to 36. Study-wide findings and caveats: Baseline-level clonality went beyond age-matched healthy donors and moved in step with circulating CD8+ T-cell counts. Clonality increased with ibrutinib response but returned toward baseline at progression.

CDR1 is SGHRS, CDR2 YFSETQ, per germline. The CDR3 consists of 16 residues. J was trimmed by 4 bases and V by 0 bases; bases with no gene match: 3. This clonotype was sampled from a human donor with chronic lymphocytic leukemia. This material consisted of PBMCs, taken after 12 months of ibrutinib treatment. J is TRBJ2-3 and V is TRBV5-1; TRBD2 matches 12 bases. Written as DNA, the CDR3 is TGCGCCAGCAGCTTGGGGCTAGCGGGAGGGCCAGATACGCAGTATTTT. Its protein is CASSLGLAGGPDTQYF.